The following is a T cell receptor beta chain sequence with its context. Antigen: not known. The repertoire was sequenced with immunoSEQ multiplex PCR; TCRdb's copy has only in-frame clones and lacks some. The sample carries 350,000 to 450,000 clones, 80% to 90% recorded once. Treatment described: about 20 received Ad26.COV2.S at low or high dose, single or two shots; 5 received placebo; per-sample allocation not given. Samples were taken on day 63 after the first vaccine or placebo injection. It was an adult aged 18-55 years in Boston who was the donor. The sample is drawn from a study of Ad26.COV2.S vaccination and SARS-CoV-2 variants. The overall study: Enrolled in COV1001, the donor was in the Ad26.COV2.S trial arm, which received the vaccine. Intramuscular Ad26.COV2.S at 5x10^10 or 1x10^11 viral particles.

Broader study findings: Vaccinees and placebo recipients showed similar non-spike TCR breadth.

This clonotype originated in a person aged 18-60 years who received the Ad26.COV2.S COVID-19 vaccine or a placebo. The material sequenced was peripheral blood, taken in a trial of Ad26.COV2.S vaccine versus placebo.

For the CDR3, the DNA is TGTGCCAGCAGCTTAAACGGAGGGTTAGGGGAGCAGTACTTC. As protein: CASSLNGGLGEQYF. The chain employs TRBV7-3 and TRBJ2-7; a possible D gene is TRBD2 (6 bases). The germline V gene encodes CDR1 SGHTA and CDR2 FQGTGA. This CDR3 has 14 residues. With 1 base removed from V and 7 bases from J, the gap between germline ends came to 14 bases.